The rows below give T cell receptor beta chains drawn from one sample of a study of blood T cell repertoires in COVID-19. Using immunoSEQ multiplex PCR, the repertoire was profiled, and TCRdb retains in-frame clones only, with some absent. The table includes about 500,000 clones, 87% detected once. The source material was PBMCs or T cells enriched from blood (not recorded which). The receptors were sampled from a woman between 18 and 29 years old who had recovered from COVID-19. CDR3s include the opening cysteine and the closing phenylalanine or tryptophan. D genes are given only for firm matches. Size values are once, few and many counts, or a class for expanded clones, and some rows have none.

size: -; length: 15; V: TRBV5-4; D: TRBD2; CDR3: CASSSPSGAKDTQYF
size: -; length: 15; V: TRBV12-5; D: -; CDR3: CASAPGPSSGNTIYF
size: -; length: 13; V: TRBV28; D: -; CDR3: CASWMRGSTEAFF
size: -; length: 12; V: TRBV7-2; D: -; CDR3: CASSLSPHGYTF
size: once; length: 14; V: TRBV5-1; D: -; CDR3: CASRIGEGPTEAFF
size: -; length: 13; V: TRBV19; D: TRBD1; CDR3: CASSRGQGTGEYF
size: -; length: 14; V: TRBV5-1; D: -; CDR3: CASSPRGQGDEQYF
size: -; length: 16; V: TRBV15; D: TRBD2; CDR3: CATSREGLAGGYEQYF
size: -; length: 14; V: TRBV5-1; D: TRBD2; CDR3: CASSSSGTSGEQFF
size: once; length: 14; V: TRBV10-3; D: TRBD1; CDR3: CATGQGNSGNTIYF
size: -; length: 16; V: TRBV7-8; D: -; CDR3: CASSLDRQAVGDTQYF
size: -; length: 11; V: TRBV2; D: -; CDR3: CASSAIGELFF
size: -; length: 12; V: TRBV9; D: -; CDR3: CASSVDSERLFF
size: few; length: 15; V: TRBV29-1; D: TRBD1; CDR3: CSPPKGQGILNEQFF
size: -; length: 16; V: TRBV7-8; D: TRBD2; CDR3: CASSLSGIAGIHEQFF
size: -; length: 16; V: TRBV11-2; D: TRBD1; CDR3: CASSLGTGGWVNIQYF
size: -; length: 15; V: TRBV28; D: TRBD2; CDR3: CASGLPGLAGETQYF
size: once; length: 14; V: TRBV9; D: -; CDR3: CASSPRTVHGGYTF
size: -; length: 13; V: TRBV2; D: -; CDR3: CASSQGENTEAFF
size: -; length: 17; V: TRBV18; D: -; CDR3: CASSQGVSSSYNSPLHF
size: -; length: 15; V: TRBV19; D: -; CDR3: CASSERLSNNSPLHF